Each of the 9 T cell receptor beta chains below was sequenced from the same sample in a study of shared clonotypes between healthy human individuals. Sequencing was performed with immunoSEQ multiplex PCR; in TCRdb, only in-frame clones are kept and a portion is missing. This sample carries 450,000 to 700,000 clones, over 95% of them seen once, and the ten largest clones take roughly 0.1%. Naive-designated CD8 cells lacked CD45RO, were positively enriched for CCR7, and omitted terminally differentiated effector memory CD45RA+ cells. Sequencing used naive CD8+ T cells sorted from blood. The receptors here all came from a woman in her twenties or thirties in good health.

The chain combines TRBV6-4 with TRBJ1-4; TRBD1 matches at 12 bases. The ends lost 10 bases at V and 7 bases at J; junction bases unmatched: 13. Germline V CDR1 and CDR2: MRHNA, SNTAGT. The CDR3 consists of 16 residues. The CDR3 reads CATPHSGTGGGEKLFF. CDR3 DNA: TGTGCCACTCCCCACTCGGGGACAGGGGGCGGTGAAAAACTGTTTTTT.

The V call is TRBV14, the J call TRBJ2-7, with TRBD1 as a possible D gene (6 bases). V was clipped by 2 bases and J by 0 bases, with 11 bases between them. The CDR3 has 15 amino acids. Looked up from germline, CDR1 is SGHDN and CDR2 is FVKESK. The CDR3 is CASSQPGVLSYEQYF. The CDR3 coding sequence is TGTGCCAGCAGCCAACCAGGGGTCCTCTCCTACGAGCAGTACTTC.

V gene TRBV5-4 combines with J gene TRBJ1-2, with D maybe TRBD1 (5 bases). Germline V gives CDR1 SGHNT, CDR2 YYREEE (reference sequence). There are 16 residues in the CDR3. Trimming removed 2 bases from V and 4 bases from J, with 18 bases in between. In DNA form, the CDR3 reads TGTGCCAGCAGCTTCGGTGACAGCCGAATATCCTATGGCTACACCTTC. Translated, it gives CASSFGDSRISYGYTF.

The chain joins TRBV5-1 to TRBJ2-7, with 7 positions matching TRBD1. Germline lookup yields CDR1 SGHRS and CDR2 YFSETQ. The CDR3 covers 12 residues. The V and J ends lost 3 bases and 6 bases, in that order; junction bases with no gene match: 3. This CDR3 reads CASSWPGGEQYF. The CDR3 DNA is TGCGCCAGCAGCTGGCCAGGGGGCGAGCAGTACTTC.

J is TRBJ2-3 and V is TRBV19; D is perhaps TRBD2 (5 bases). The V gene's germline CDR1 is LNHDA and CDR2 SQIVND (reference sequence). Trimming removed 6 bases at V and 1 base at J, with 8 bases between. The CDR3 has 13 amino acids. The CDR3 region is CASSRTGTDTQYF. CDR3 DNA: TGTGCCAGTAGCCGGACTGGCACAGATACGCAGTATTTT.

This clone has a handful of counts. The rearrangement links TRBV19 to TRBJ1-1, with D uncertain. Trimming removed 7 bases at V and 8 bases at J, with 11 bases between. This CDR3 contains 11 residues. Germline lookup yields CDR1 LNHDA and CDR2 SQIVND (reference sequence). The CDR3 sequence: CASNLFGEAFF. The CDR3 DNA sequence: TGTGCCAGTAATCTATTCGGGGAAGCTTTCTTT.

The V and J genes are TRBV27 and TRBJ2-7; either TRBD1 or TRBD2 may supply D (5 bases each). From germline, CDR1 is MNHEY and CDR2 SMNVEV (reference sequence). This CDR3 region has 14 residues. V lost 8 bases to trimming and J lost 1 base, with 15 bases between them. CDR3 DNA sequence: TGTGCCAGCTCCTCCGGGACGGTTTCCTACGAGCAGTACTTC. It is translated as CASSSGTVSYEQYF.

The V call is TRBV7-6, the J call TRBJ2-7, with D unclear. This CDR3 is 13 amino acids long. Germline-derived CDR1 and CDR2 are SGHVS and FNYEAQ. V lost 4 bases and J lost 1, with 8 bases in between. CDR3 DNA sequence: TGTGCCAGCAGCTGGACGGATTCCTACGAGCAGTACTTC. It specifies CASSWTDSYEQYF.

The J gene is TRBJ2-7, the V gene TRBV7-6; 9 bases match TRBD1. The CDR3 extends over 16 amino acids. CDR1 is SGHVS, CDR2 FNYEAQ, per germline. The trim removed 1 base at V and 7 bases at J, leaving 11 bases unmatched. The CDR3 region has the DNA TGTGCCAGCAGCTTAGTACCTAACAGGGGGCCAGAGGAGCAGTACTTC. Translation: CASSLVPNRGPEEQYF.